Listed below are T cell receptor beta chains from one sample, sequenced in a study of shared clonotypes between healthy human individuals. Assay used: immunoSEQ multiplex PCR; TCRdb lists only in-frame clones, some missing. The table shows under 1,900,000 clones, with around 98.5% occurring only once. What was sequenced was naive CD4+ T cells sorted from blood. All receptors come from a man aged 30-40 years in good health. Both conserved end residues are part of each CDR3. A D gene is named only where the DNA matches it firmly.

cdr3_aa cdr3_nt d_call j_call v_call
CASTGVSTDTQYF TGTGCCAGCACAGGAGTGAGCACAGATACGCAGTATTTT - TRBJ2-3 TRBV2
CASSPENSGANVLTF TGTGCCAGCAGCCCTGAGAACTCTGGGGCCAACGTCCTGACTTTC - TRBJ2-6 TRBV7-6
CASSLAGRTQGTGYTF TGCGCCAGCAGCTTGGCCGGGAGGACGCAAGGGACTGGCTACACCTTC - TRBJ1-2 TRBV5-1
CASSTWGLNEQFF TGTGCCAGTAGTACGTGGGGACTTAATGAGCAGTTCTTC - TRBJ2-1 TRBV19
CASSDPDYGYTF TGCGCCAGCAGTGACCCGGACTATGGCTACACCTTC - TRBJ1-2 TRBV10-2
CASSFLGYSGNTIYF TGTGCCAGCAGTTTCCTAGGGTACTCTGGAAACACCATATATTTT - TRBJ1-3 TRBV28
CASSYRGDGYGYTF TGTGCCAGCTCATACAGGGGAGATGGCTATGGCTACACCTTC TRBD1 TRBJ1-2 TRBV18
CASSLYSGQGHYEQYF TGTGCCAGCAGCTTATACTCGGGACAGGGGCACTACGAGCAGTACTTC TRBD1 TRBJ2-7 TRBV5-5
CASSWRDNQPQHF TGTGCCAGCAGCTGGCGGGACAATCAGCCCCAGCATTTT - TRBJ1-5 TRBV7-2
CASSLGVKLFF TGTGCCAGCAGCTTGGGGGTAAAACTGTTTTTT - TRBJ1-4 TRBV5-8
CATRASFRDRGRSSYEQYF TGCGCCACCAGGGCCAGTTTCCGGGACAGGGGAAGAAGCTCCTACGAGCAGTACTTC TRBD1 TRBJ2-7 TRBV5-1
CASSVGGLSSYNEQFF TGTGCCAGCAGCGTAGGGGGGCTTAGCTCCTACAATGAGCAGTTCTTC - TRBJ2-1 TRBV9
CASRTSHRGFNYGYTF TGTGCCAGCAGAACTAGTCACAGGGGTTTTAACTATGGCTACACCTTC TRBD1 TRBJ1-2 TRBV2